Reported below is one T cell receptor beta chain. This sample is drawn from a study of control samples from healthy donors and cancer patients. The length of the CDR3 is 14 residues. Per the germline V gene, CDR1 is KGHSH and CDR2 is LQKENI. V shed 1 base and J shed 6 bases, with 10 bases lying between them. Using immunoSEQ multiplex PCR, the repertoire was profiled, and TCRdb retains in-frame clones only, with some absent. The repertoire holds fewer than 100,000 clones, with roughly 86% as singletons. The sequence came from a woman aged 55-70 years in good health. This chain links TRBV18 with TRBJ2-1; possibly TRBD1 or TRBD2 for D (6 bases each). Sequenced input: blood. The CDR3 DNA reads TGTGCCAGCTCACCACAAGGGGGGCGCAATGAGCAGTTCTTC. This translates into CASSPQGGRNEQFF.